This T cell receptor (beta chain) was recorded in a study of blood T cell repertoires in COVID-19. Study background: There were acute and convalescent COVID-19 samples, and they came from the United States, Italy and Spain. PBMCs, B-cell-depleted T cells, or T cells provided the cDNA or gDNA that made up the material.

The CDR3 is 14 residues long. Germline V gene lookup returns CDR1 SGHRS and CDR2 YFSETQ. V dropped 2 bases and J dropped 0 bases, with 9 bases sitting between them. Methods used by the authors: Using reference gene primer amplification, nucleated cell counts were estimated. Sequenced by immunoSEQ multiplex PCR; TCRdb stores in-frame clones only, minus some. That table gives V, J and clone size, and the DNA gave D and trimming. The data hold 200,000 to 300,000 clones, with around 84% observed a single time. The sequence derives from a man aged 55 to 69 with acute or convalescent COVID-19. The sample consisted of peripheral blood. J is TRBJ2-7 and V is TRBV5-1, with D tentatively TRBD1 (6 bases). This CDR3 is CASSFGQFSYEQYF. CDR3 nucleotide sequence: TGCGCCAGCAGCTTTGGACAGTTCTCCTACGAGCAGTACTTC.